This T cell receptor beta chain was identified during a study of CD8 T cells in Susac syndrome (dated by TCRdb to between 2018 and 2021). General notes on the study: Among the Susac syndrome patients who were sequenced, clinically active disease was present in more than five and clinical remission was observed in under ten. At the time of blood withdrawal, Susac syndrome patients were either therapy-naive, taking corticosteroids (with some also receiving IVIg), or on IVIg alone. Repertoire sequencing was used to test whether CD8+ T cell activation and differentiation in Susac syndrome was antigen driven. The study compared CD8+ T cell repertoire clonality among 12 healthy donors, approximately 14 Susac syndrome patients and roughly 15 multiple sclerosis patients. The research as a whole found: The number of individuals in the TCR sequencing and HLA analysis was acknowledged as relatively small. Looking at Susac-specific public clones, the researchers identified 15 to 20 in the total CD8+ repertoire and roughly 5 in the CD8+ TEMRA repertoire. Susac syndrome CD8+ repertoires showed clonal expansion, highest in CD8+ TEMRA cells and greater in clinically active than remitting patients.

With respect to this clonotype: What this receptor recognizes is not known. No per-base quality is available; no much larger clone lies one base away.

High-throughput TCR beta sequencing profiled peripheral blood CD8+ and CD4+ T cells from healthy donors, Susac syndrome patients and multiple sclerosis patients. Susac syndrome patients met recently defined diagnostic criteria for definite or probable disease. Bulk CD8+ and CD4+ T cells were purified magnetically by negative isolation, whereas CD8+ TEMRA cells were enriched by FACS. Blood was drawn into EDTA tubes, processed within 24 hours, and PBMCs were isolated by density gradient centrifugation. PBMCs intended for TCR sequencing were cryopreserved in liquid nitrogen and thawed later in a water bath at 37 degrees C. A purity of at least 90% was achieved for sorted or isolated CD4+, CD8+ and CD8+ TEMRA cells. The germline V gene (reference sequence) sets CDR1 to SGHNT and CDR2 to YYREEE. From the cysteine up to the phenylalanine, the CDR3 has a length of 14 residues. Of the read, only the CDR3 DNA is kept; its 42 bases are in frame from base 1. A distance of 14 bases separates the germline ends of V and J, which lose 2 bases and 8 bases respectively.

RNA was extracted using the RNeasy kit, and roughly 0.5 to 1 microgram was reverse transcribed with random hexamers. TCR beta CDR3 regions were amplified with the immunoSEQ multiplex PCR assay covering 54 Vbeta and 13 Jbeta segments. PCR amplification bias was corrected using a synthetic template baseline for primer optimization and computational correction. In the paper's pipeline: Reads were annotated to V, D and J genes according to IMGT and were analyzed with immunoSEQ Analyzer, with only productive sequences retained. To calculate clonality, Shannon entropy was normalized by log2 of the number of productive unique sequences and then subtracted from one. For each patient and control, public and private clones were evaluated among the 100 most prevalent clones. Susac-specific clones were defined as absent from healthy and MS cohorts, 1052 published viral clones and other ImmuneACCESS disease sequences. Using fastp trimming at Q25 and MiXCR clonotype assembly, TCRdb reanalyzed the public sequencing data and kept in-frame beta chains. Entries are consolidated by CDR3 protein sequence, retaining the most common genes and DNA. Clone size and V and J calls follow TCRdb, not the original study. Within this sample are about 120,000 distinct CDR3 sequences, with 90% to 95% of them counted one time only. The leading ten clones occupy approximately 0.22% of the sample.

Sequencing was performed on CD8+ T cells from PBMCs. Here the chain combines TRBV5-4 and TRBJ2-1; 6 matching bases give a weak D call of TRBD2. This sequence originates from a human donor with Susac syndrome. The DNA sequence reads TGTGCCAGCAGCTTCGGGACTCCTAGGGATGAGCAGTTCTTC. It translates to CASSFGTPRDEQFF. The CDR3, completed at both ends by the reference TRBV5-4 and TRBJ2-1 genes, gives the full variable domain ETGVTQSPTHLIKTRGQQVTLRCSSQSGHNTVSWYQQALGQGPQFIFQYYREEENGRGNFPPRFSGLQFPNYSSELNVNALELDDSALYLCASSFGTPRDEQFFGPGTRLTVL.